The 5 T cell receptor beta chains reported below all come from one sample, sequenced in a study of identical twins. TCRdb processed the 5' RACE reads anew with MiXCR; each CDR3 protein has one entry. Of about 220,000 distinct CDR3 sequences listed, around 8% were seen once; the top ten hold less than 2.5%. The sample also formed part of further work on yellow fever vaccine responses in identical twins.

Sequencing was done on a sample of memory (CD45RO+) T cells sorted from blood. The receptors originated from a woman between 18 and 29 years old in good health.

This clonotype turned up a few times. The chain employs TRBV28 and TRBJ2-3; 12 bases are a match to TRBD2. The CDR3 spans 16 residues. Losses at the gene ends were 6 bases for V and 5 bases for J; bases not matched to a gene: 9. Germline V gives CDR1 MDHEN, CDR2 SYDVKM. CDR3 amino acids: CASRPMTSGREDTQYF. The CDR3 nucleotides read TGTGCCAGCAGGCCAATGACTAGCGGGAGAGAAGATACGCAGTATTTT.

This clonotype was observed at least ten times. The CDR3 nucleotides read TGCGCCAGCAGCCAAGGGGGGATAGACAATGAGCAGTTCTTC. Encoded protein: CASSQGGIDNEQFF. The J gene is TRBJ2-1, the V gene TRBV4-3; either TRBD1 or TRBD2 may supply D (5 bases each). The CDR3 loop spans 14 amino acids. CDR1 is LGHNA and CDR2 is YSLEER in the germline V gene. The V and J ends lost 1 base and 5 bases respectively, with 9 bases between them.

V and J are TRBV20-1 and TRBJ2-7; 9 nucleotides agree with TRBD2. Per germline, CDR1 DFQATT and CDR2 SNEGSKA (reference sequence). With 5 bases clipped from V and 2 bases from J, the junction kept 7 bases outside the gene matches. CDR3 length: 14 residues. As DNA, the CDR3 is TGCAGTGCTCTCTTAGCGGGGGCTACCTACGAGCAGTACTTC. Protein: CSALLAGATYEQYF.

This clonotype was observed many times. This CDR3 reads CASSLAASDHNEQFF. CDR3 coding DNA: TGTGCCAGCAGCTTAGCGGCTAGTGACCACAATGAGCAGTTCTTC. V and J are TRBV7-2 and TRBJ2-1, with D unresolved. V shed 0 bases and J shed 5 bases, with 11 bases lying between them. This CDR3 is 15 amino acids long. CDR1 SGHTA and CDR2 FQGNSA come from the germline V gene.

This clonotype was detected many times. V gene TRBV29-1 combines with J gene TRBJ1-4, with D possibly matching TRBD1 (5 bases). Germline lookup yields CDR1 SQVTM and CDR2 ANQGSEA. V dropped 7 bases and J dropped 4 bases, with 13 bases sitting between them. The CDR3 sequence is 13 residues long. CDR3 region: CSGGDGGNEKLFF. As DNA, the CDR3 is TGCAGCGGGGGGGACGGGGGTAATGAAAAACTGTTTTTT.